This T cell receptor (beta chain) was obtained from a study of shared clonotypes between healthy human individuals. As for the study in general: Each donor had three CD4 naive, three CD4 memory, two CD8 naive and one CD8 memory plate.

In the original processing: Owing to the provision of junction-only sequences devoid of quality scores by immunoSEQ, filtering differed. Profiling relied on immunoSEQ multiplex PCR, and the TCRdb table lists in-frame clones only, not all of them. V and J calls and clone size follow that table, whereas D and trimming were derived from the DNA. This sample yields roughly 1,000,000 clones, of which about four fifths are seen a single time; 0.52% belongs to the top ten. A CD45RA+ naive subset and a CD45RA-negative memory subset were split from CD4+ cells. This CDR3 comprises 20 residues. The source material was memory CD4+ T cells from PBMCs. Subset reported: CD45RA-negative fraction. This clonotype originated in a young man in good health. Some clones in this sample may be carry-over from other donors' samples. The chain has TRBV1 and TRBJ1-1. TRBV1 is given as a pseudogene. The CDR3 bases are TGCACCAGCAGCCAACCCCTTCCCCAGCCCCGGATTGTGCGGGACACTGAAGCTTTCTTT. Residues: CTSSQPLPQPRIVRDTEAFF.